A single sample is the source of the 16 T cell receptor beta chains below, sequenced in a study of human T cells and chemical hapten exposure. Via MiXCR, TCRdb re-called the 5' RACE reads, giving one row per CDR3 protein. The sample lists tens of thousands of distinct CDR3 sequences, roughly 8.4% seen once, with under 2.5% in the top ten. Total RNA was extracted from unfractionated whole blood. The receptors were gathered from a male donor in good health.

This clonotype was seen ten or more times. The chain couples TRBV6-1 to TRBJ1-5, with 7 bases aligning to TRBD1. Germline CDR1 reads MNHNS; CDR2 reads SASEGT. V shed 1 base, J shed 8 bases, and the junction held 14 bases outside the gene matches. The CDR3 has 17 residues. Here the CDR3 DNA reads TGTGCCAGCAGTGAAGGTGACAGGGCCTCGATCGCTAAGCCCCAGCATTTT. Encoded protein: CASSEGDRASIAKPQHF.

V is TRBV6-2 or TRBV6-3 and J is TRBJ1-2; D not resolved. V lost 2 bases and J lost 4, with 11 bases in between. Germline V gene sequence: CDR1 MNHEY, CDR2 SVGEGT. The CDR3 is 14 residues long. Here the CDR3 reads CASSYDPVLYGYTF. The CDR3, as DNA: TGTGCCAGCAGTTACGATCCCGTACTCTATGGCTACACCTTC.

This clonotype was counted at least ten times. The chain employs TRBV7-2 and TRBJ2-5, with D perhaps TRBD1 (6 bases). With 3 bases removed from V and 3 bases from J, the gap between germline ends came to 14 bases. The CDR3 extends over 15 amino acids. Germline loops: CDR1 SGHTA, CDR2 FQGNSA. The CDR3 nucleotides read TGTGCCAGCAGCTTCGGTGAGGGGGTCGAAGAGACCCAGTACTTC. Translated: CASSFGEGVEETQYF.

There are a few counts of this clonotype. The CDR3 sequence: CASSQDAPGTGGRGSNQPQHF. The CDR3 DNA is TGTGCCAGCAGCCAAGATGCCCCCGGGACAGGGGGCCGGGGCAGCAATCAGCCCCAGCATTTT. The chain carries TRBV14 and TRBJ1-5; 12 bases are shared with TRBD1. With 0 bases clipped from V and 1 base from J, the junction kept 13 bases outside the gene matches. This CDR3 comprises 21 residues. CDR1 is SGHDN, CDR2 FVKESK, per germline.

The CDR3 coding sequence is TGTGCCAGCAGCTTAAGGGCAGAAAATGAAAAACTGTTTTTT. This encodes CASSLRAENEKLFF. V usage is TRBV7-9 and J usage is TRBJ1-4; D is unclear. The V and J ends lost 2 bases and 5 bases respectively, with 9 bases between them. The CDR3 extends over 14 amino acids. The germline V gene encodes CDR1 SEHNR and CDR2 FQNEAQ (reference sequence).

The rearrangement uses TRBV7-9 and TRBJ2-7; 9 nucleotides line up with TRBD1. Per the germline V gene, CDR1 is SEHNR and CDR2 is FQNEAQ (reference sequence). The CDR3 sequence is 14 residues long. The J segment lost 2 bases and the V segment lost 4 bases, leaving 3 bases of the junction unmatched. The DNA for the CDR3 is TGTGCCAGCAGCTCTAGGACAGGGGCCTACGAGCAGTACTTC. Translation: CASSSRTGAYEQYF. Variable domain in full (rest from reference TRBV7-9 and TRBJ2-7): DTGVSQNPRHKITKRGQNVTFRCDPISEHNRLYWYRQTLGQGPEFLTYFQNEAQLEKSRLLSDRFSAERPKGSFSTLEIQRTEQGDSAMYLCASSSRTGAYEQYFGPGTRLTVT.

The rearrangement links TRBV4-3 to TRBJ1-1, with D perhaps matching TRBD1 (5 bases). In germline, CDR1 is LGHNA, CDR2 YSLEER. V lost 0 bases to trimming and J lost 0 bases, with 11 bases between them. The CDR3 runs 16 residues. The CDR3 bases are TGCGCCAGCAGCCAAGATTTGAGGGGCCTGAACACTGAAGCTTTCTTT. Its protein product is CASSQDLRGLNTEAFF.

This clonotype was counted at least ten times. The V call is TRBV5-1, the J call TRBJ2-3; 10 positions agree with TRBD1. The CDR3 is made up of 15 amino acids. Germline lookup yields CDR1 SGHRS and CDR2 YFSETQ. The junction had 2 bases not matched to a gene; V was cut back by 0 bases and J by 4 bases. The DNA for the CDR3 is TGCGCCAGCAGCTTGGAGGGACAGGGGTCAGATACGCAGTATTTT. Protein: CASSLEGQGSDTQYF.

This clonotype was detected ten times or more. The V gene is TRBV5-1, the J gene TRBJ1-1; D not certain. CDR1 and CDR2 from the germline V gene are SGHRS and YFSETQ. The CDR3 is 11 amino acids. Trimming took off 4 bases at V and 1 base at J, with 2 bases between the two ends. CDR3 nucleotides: TGCGCCAGCAGCCAGAACACTGAAGCTTTCTTT. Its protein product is CASSQNTEAFF.

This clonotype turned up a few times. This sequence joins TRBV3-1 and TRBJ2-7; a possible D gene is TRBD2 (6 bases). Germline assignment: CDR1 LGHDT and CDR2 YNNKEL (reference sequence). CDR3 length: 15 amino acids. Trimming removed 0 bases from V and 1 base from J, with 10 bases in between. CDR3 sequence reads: CASSQDGGKSYEQYF. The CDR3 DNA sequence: TGTGCCAGCAGCCAAGATGGGGGGAAGTCCTACGAGCAGTACTTC.

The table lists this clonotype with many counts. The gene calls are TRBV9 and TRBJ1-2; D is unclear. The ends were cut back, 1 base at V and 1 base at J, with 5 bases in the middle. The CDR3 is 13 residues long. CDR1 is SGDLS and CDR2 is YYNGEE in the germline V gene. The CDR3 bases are TGTGCCAGCAGCGTACATCATAACTATGGCTACACCTTC. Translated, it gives CASSVHHNYGYTF.

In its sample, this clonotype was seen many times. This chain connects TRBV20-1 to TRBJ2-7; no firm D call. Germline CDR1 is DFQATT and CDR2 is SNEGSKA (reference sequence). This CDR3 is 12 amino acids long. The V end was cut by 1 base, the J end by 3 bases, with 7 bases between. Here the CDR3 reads CSARGQNYEQYF. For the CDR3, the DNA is TGCAGTGCTAGAGGGCAAAACTACGAGCAGTACTTC.

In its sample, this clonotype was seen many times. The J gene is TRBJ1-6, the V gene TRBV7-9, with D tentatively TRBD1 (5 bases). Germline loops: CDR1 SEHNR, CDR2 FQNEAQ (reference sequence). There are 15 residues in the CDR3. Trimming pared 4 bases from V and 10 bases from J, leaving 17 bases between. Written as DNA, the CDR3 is TGTGCCAGCAGCTCCACCCAGGGCCGAGTCTCACCCCTCCACTTT. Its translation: CASSSTQGRVSPLHF.

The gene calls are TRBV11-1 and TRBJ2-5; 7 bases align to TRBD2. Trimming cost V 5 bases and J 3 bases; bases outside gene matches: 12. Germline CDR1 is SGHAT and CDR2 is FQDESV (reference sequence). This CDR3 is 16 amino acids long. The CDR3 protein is CASSHRAPSGEETQYF. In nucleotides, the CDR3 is TGTGCCAGCAGCCATCGAGCCCCTAGCGGAGAAGAGACCCAGTACTTC. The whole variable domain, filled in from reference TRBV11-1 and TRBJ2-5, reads EAEVAQSPRYKITEKSQAVAFWCDPISGHATLYWYRQILGQGPELLVQFQDESVVDDSQLPKDRFSAERLKGVDSTLKIQPAELGDSAMYLCASSHRAPSGEETQYFGPGTRLLVL.

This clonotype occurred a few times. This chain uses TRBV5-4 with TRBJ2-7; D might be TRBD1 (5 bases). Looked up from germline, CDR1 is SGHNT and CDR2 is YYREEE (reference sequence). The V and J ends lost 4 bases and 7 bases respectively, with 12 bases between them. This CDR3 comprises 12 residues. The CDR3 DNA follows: TGTGCCAGCAGCCGGTCCCAGGGAGAGCAGTACTTC. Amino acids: CASSRSQGEQYF.

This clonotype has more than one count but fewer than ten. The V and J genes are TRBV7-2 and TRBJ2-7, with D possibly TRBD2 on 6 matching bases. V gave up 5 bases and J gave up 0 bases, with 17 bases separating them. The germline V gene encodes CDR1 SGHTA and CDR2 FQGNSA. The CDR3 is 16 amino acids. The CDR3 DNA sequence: TGTGCCAGCAGCCAACGGAGCGGGCATAGCTCCTACGAGCAGTACTTC. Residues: CASSQRSGHSSYEQYF. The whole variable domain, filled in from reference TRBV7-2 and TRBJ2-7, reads GAGVSQSPSNKVTEKGKDVELRCDPISGHTALYWYRQSLGQGLEFLIYFQGNSAPDKSGLPSDRFSAERTGGSVSTLTIQRTQQEDSAVYLCASSQRSGHSSYEQYFGPGTRLTVT.